The TCR beta chain under discussion was sequenced for a study of Ad26.COV2.S vaccination and SARS-CoV-2 variants. Treatment defined: about 20 received Ad26.COV2.S at low or high dose, single or two shots; roughly five received placebo; per-sample allocation not given. The investigators took samples on day 63 after the first vaccine or placebo injection. Germline lookup yields CDR1 MNHEY and CDR2 SVGAGI. V was trimmed by 9 bases and J by 2 bases, leaving 17 bases between them. The CDR3 length is 15 residues. To note about this clone: The antigen remains unidentified.

Findings and limits, study-wide: Spike-specific TCR breadth ran higher among vaccine recipients than placebo recipients.

The table came from immunoSEQ multiplex PCR; TCRdb's copy has only in-frame clones and leaves some out. Among a few hundred thousand clones listed, under 90% were seen once. The chain carries TRBV6-5 and TRBJ2-1; a possible D gene is TRBD2 (5 bases). The TCR sequence derives from a person between 18 and 65 years old who received the Ad26.COV2.S COVID-19 vaccine or a placebo. The sequences come from peripheral blood, collected in a trial of Ad26.COV2.S vaccine versus placebo. The CDR3 DNA follows: TGTGCCAGTGGGAGCCGGGTACCGCCCTACAATGAGCAGTTCTTC. Translated: CASGSRVPPYNEQFF.